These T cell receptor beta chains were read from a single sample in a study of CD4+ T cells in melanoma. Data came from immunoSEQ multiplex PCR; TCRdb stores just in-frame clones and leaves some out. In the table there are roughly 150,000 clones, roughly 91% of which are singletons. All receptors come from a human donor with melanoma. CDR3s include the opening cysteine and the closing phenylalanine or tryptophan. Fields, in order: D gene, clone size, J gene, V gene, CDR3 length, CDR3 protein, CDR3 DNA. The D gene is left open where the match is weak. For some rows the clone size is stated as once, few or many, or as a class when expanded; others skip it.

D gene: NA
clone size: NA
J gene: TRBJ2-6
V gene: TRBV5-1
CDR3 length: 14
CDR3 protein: CASSSGSGANVLTF
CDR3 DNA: TGCGCCAGCAGCTCGGGGTCTGGGGCCAACGTCCTGACTTTC

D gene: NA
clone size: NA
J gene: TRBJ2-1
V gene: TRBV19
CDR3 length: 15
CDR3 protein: CASRSEAAAYNEQFF
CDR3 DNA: TGTGCCAGTAGGAGCGAGGCAGCAGCCTACAATGAGCAGTTCTTC

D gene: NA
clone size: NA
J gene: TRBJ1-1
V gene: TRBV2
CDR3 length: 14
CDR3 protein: CASSPGRGNTEAFF
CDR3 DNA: TGTGCCAGCAGCCCGGGGCGGGGGAACACTGAAGCTTTCTTT

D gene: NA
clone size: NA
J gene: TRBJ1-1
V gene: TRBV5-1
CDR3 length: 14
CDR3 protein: CASSKGAQNTEAFF
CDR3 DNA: TGCGCCAGCAGTAAAGGGGCGCAGAACACTGAAGCTTTCTTT

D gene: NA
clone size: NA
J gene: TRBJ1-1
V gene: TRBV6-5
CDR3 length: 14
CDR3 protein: CASKTVLLNTEAFF
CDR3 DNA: TGTGCCAGCAAAACGGTACTCTTGAACACTGAAGCTTTCTTT

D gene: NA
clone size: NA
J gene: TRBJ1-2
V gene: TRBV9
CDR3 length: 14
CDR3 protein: CASSVGGEYYGYTF
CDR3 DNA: TGTGCCAGCAGCGTAGGGGGGGAGTACTATGGCTACACCTTC

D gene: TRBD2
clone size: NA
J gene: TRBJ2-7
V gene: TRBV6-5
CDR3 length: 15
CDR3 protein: CASSLSTSGIYEQYF
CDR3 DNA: TGTGCCAGCAGCCTATCGACTAGCGGGATTTACGAGCAGTACTTC

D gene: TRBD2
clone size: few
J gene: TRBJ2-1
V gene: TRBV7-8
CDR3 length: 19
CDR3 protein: CASSLNLLAGGRNRNEQFF
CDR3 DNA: TGTGCCAGCAGCCTAAACCTACTAGCGGGGGGGCGGAATCGCAATGAGCAGTTCTTC

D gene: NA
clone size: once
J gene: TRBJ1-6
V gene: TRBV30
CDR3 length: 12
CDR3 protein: CAWTPPNSPLHF
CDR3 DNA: TGTGCCTGGACACCACCTAATTCACCCCTCCACTTT

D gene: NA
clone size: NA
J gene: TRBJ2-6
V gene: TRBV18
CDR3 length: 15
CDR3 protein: CASSPELSGANVLTF
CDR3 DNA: TGTGCCAGCTCACCAGAGTTGTCTGGGGCCAACGTCCTGACTTTC

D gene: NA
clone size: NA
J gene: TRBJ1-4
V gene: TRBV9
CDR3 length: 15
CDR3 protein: CASSVEGGEDEKLFF
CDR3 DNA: TGTGCCAGCAGCGTAGAGGGAGGTGAGGATGAAAAACTGTTTTTT

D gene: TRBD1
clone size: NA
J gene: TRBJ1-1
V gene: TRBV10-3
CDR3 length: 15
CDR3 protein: CAISAFSGTGHKAFF
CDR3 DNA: TGTGCCATCAGTGCTTTTTCCGGGACAGGGCACAAAGCTTTCTTT

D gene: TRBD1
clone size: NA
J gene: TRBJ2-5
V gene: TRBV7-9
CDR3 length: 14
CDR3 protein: CASRQTGGQETQYF
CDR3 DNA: TGTGCCAGCAGGCAGACAGGGGGCCAAGAGACCCAGTACTTC

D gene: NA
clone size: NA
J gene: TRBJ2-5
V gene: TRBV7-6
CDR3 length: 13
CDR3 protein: CASSLYVRETQYF
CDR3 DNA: TGTGCCAGCAGCTTATACGTGCGGGAGACCCAGTACTTC

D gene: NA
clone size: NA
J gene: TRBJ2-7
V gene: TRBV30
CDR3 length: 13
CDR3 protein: CAWKWRFSYEQYF
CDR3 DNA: TGTGCCTGGAAATGGAGATTCTCCTACGAGCAGTACTTC

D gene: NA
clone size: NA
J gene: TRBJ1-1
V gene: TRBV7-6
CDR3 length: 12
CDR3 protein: CASSLDFREAFF
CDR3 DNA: TGTGCCAGCAGCTTAGATTTTAGGGAAGCTTTCTTT

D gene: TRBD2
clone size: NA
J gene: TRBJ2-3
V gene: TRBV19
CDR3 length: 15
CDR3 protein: CASSMGGLGGDTQYF
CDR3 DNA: TGTGCCAGTAGTATGGGGGGACTAGGAGGAGATACGCAGTATTTT

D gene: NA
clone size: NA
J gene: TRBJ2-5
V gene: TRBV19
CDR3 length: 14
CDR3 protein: CASSARSHPGTQYF
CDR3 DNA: TGTGCCTCCTCCGCCAGGAGCCACCCAGGGACCCAGTACTTC

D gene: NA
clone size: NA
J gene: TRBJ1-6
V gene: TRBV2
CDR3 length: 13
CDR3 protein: CASYREHNSPLHF
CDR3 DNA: TGTGCCAGTTACAGGGAACATAATTCACCCCTCCACTTT

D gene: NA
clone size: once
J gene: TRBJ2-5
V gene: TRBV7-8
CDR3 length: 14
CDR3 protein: CASSLNGGQETQYF
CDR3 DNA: TGTGCCAGCAGCTTGAATGGGGGACAAGAGACCCAGTACTTC

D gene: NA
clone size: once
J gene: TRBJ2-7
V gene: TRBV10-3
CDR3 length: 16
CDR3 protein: CAISEGGVKSSYEQYF
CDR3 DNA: TGTGCCATCAGTGAGGGTGGGGTTAAAAGCTCCTACGAGCAGTACTTC

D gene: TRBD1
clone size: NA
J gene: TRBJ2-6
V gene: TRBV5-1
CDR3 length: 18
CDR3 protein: CASSLEGTGGSGANVLTF
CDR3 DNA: TGCGCCAGCAGCTTGGAAGGGACAGGGGGCTCTGGGGCCAACGTCCTGACTTTC

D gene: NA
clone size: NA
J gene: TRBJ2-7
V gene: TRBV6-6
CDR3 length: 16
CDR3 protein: CASSDPGTSLAYEQYF
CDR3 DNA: TGTGCCAGCAGCGATCCCGGGACAAGTTTGGCATACGAGCAGTACTTC

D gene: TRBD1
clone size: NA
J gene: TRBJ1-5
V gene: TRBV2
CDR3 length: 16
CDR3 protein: CASGAHGTAANQPQHF
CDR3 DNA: TGTGCCAGCGGGGCGCATGGGACAGCCGCCAATCAGCCCCAGCATTTT

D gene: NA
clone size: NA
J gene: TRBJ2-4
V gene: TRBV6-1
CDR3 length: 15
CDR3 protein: CASSPVNGGKNIQYF
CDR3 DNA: TGTGCCAGCAGCCCCGTAAATGGCGGTAAAAACATTCAGTACTTC

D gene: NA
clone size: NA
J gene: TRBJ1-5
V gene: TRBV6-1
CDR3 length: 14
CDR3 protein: CASKVMAANQPQHF
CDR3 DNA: TGTGCCAGCAAGGTTATGGCAGCAAATCAGCCCCAGCATTTT

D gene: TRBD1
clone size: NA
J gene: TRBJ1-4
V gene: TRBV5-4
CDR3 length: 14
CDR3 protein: CASSRDRGEEKLFF
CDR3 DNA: TGTGCCAGCAGCCGGGACAGGGGCGAGGAAAAACTGTTTTTT

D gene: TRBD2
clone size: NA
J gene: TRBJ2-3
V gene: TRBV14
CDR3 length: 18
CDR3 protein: CASSALALAGTSTDTQYF
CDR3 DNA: TGTGCCAGCAGCGCCTTAGCACTAGCGGGGACCAGCACAGATACGCAGTATTTT

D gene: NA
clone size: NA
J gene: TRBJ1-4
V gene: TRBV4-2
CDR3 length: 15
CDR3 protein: CASSQEDATNEKLFF
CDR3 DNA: TGTGCCAGCAGCCAAGAAGATGCAACTAATGAAAAACTGTTTTTT

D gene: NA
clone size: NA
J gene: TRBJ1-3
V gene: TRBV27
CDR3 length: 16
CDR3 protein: CASTLGKIRSGNTIYF
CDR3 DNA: TGTGCCAGCACCCTAGGGAAGATTCGATCTGGAAACACCATATATTTT

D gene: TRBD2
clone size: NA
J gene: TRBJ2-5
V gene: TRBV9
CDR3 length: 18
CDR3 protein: CASSVGGGSGGEGETQYF
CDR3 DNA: TGTGCCAGCAGCGTAGGTGGGGGTAGCGGGGGCGAGGGGGAGACCCAGTACTTC

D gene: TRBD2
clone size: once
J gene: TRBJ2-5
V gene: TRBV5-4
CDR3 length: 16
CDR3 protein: CASSLVGGGRGETQYF
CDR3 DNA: TGTGCCAGCAGCTTGGTCGGCGGGGGGAGGGGAGAGACCCAGTACTTC

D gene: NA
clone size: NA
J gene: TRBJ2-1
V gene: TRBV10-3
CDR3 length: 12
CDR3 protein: CAIRTSTPEQFF
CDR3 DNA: TGTGCCATCAGAACCTCGACGCCGGAGCAGTTCTTC

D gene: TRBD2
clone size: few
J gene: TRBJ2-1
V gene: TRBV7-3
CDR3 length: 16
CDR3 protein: CASSGSSSGGDNEQFF
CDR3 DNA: TGTGCCAGCAGCGGCTCATCAAGCGGGGGGGATAATGAGCAGTTCTTC

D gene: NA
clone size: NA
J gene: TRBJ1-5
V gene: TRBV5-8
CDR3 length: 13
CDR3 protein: CASSRTQTQPQHF
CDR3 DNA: TGTGCCAGCAGCCGGACACAGACTCAGCCCCAGCATTTT

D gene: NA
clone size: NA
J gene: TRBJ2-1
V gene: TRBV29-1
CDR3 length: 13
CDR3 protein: CSVGRGSYNEQFF
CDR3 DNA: TGCAGCGTTGGGAGGGGCTCCTACAATGAGCAGTTCTTC

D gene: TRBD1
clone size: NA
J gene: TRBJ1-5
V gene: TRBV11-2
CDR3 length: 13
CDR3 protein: CASDRGGNQPQHF
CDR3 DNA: TGTGCCAGCGACAGGGGCGGCAATCAGCCCCAGCATTTT

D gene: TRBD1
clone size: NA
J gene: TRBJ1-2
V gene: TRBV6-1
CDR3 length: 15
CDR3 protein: CASRTGGANDYGYTF
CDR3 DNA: TGTGCCAGCAGGACAGGGGGCGCGAATGACTATGGCTACACCTTC

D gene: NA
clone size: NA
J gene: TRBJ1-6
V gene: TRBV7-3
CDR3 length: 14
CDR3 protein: CASSLRGDSSPLHF
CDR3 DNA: TGTGCCAGCAGCTTACGGGGGGATAGCTCACCCCTCCACTTT

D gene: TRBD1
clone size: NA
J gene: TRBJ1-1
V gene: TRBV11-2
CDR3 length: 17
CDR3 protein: CASSQRRTGPMNTEAFF
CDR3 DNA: TGTGCCAGCAGCCAACGGAGGACAGGGCCTATGAACACTGAAGCTTTCTTT

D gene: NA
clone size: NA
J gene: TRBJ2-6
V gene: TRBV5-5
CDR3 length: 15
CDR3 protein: CASSLGDAGANVLTF
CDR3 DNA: TGTGCCAGCAGCTTAGGAGATGCTGGGGCCAACGTCCTGACTTTC

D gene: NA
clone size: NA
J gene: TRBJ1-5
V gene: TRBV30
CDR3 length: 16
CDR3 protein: CAWSVGLWDSNQPQHF
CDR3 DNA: TGTGCCTGGAGTGTAGGGCTATGGGATAGCAATCAGCCCCAGCATTTT

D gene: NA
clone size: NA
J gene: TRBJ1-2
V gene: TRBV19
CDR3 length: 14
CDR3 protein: CASSIDGSAYGYTF
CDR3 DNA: TGTGCCAGTAGTATAGACGGCTCTGCCTATGGCTACACCTTC

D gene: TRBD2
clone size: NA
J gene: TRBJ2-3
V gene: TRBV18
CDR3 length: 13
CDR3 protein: CASSPERGGTQYF
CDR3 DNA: TGTGCCAGCTCACCCGAGCGGGGAGGTACGCAGTATTTT

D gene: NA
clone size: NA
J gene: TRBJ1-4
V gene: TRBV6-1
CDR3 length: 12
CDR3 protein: CASMHGGPKLFF
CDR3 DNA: TGTGCCAGCATGCATGGGGGGCCAAAACTGTTTTTT

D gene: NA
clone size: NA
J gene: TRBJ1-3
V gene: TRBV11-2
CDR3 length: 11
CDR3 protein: CASSLQNTIYF
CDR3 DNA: TGTGCCAGCAGCTTACAAAACACCATATATTTT

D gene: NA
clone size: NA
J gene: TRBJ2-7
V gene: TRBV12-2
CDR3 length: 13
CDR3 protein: CASRFLRDYEQYF
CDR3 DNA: TGTGCAAGTCGCTTCCTCAGGGACTACGAGCAGTACTTC

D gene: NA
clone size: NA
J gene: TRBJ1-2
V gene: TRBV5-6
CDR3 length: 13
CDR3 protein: CASSAGRTYGYTF
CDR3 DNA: TGTGCCAGCAGCGCGGGACGGACCTATGGCTACACCTTC